Following are 14 T cell receptor beta chains from one sample sequenced in a study of blood T cells in healthy people across ages. The authors ran a second PCR of about 7 to 11 cycles using a sample-barcoded 5' primer and a J-beta primer mix. TCRdb ran MiXCR on the 5' RACE reads and lists one entry per CDR3 protein. The repertoire holds around 1,000,000 distinct CDR3 sequences, with under 30% as singletons. These sequences were also reported in another study, on T cells of mothers and their children.

The specimen was blood. These TCRs come from a girl aged 2-15 years in good health.

This clonotype has just a few counts. This chain links TRBV7-9 with TRBJ2-7; a possible D gene is TRBD2 (6 bases). The J call is in doubt because the DNA end fits TRBJ2-5 better. Germline V gene lookup returns CDR1 SEHNR and CDR2 FQNEAQ (reference sequence). CDR3 length: 15 residues. CDR3 coding DNA: TGTGCCAGCAGCTTAACTAGCTCCCCCCAAGAGACCCAGTACTTC. Translating it yields CASSLTSSPQETQYF.

The V and J genes are TRBV28 and TRBJ2-1, with D maybe TRBD2 (6 bases). The DNA end lines up better with TRBJ2-7; the J call may be wrong. The CDR3 runs 13 residues. The germline V gene encodes CDR1 MDHEN and CDR2 SYDVKM. The CDR3 nucleotides are TGTGCCAGCAGTTCGATCCGGAGGGACGAGCAGTACTTC. Translated: CASSSIRRDEQYF.

This clonotype was picked up one time. This chain uses TRBV7-9 with TRBJ2-3, with 10 bases identical to TRBD2. Germline V gene sequence: CDR1 SEHNR, CDR2 FQNEAQ (reference sequence). The CDR3 is made up of 18 amino acids. The trim removed 5 bases at V and 0 bases at J, leaving 11 bases unmatched. The CDR3 loop is CASSALAGVVVSTDTQYF. DNA of the CDR3: TGTGCCAGCAGCGCCCTAGCGGGGGTCGTCGTTAGCACAGATACGCAGTATTTT.

Only a few counts were recorded for this clonotype. The V gene is TRBV29-1, the J gene TRBJ1-1; perhaps TRBD1 as D (5 bases). V was trimmed by 2 bases and J by 5 bases, leaving 9 bases between them. The CDR3 consists of 12 residues. Germline CDR1 and CDR2: SQVTM and ANQGSEA. This chain's CDR3 is CSVEMGETEAFF. The CDR3 nucleotides read TGCAGCGTTGAAATGGGGGAAACTGAAGCTTTCTTT.

The chain joins TRBV3-1 to TRBJ2-7, with D unresolved. V was shortened by 4 bases and J by 5 bases, with 18 bases between the two germline ends. Germline assignment: CDR1 LGHDT and CDR2 YNNKEL (reference sequence). The CDR3 length is 15 residues. CDR3 coding DNA: TGTGCCAGCAGCCCCCAACCCGACATAGGCCACGAGCAGTACTTC. Translated: CASSPQPDIGHEQYF.

The table lists this clonotype with a few counts. The V and J genes are TRBV10-1 and TRBJ1-1; D call uncertain. Germline CDR1 and CDR2: WNHNN and SYGVQD (reference sequence). This CDR3 region has 12 residues. Trimming took 3 bases from V and 3 from J, leaving 5 bases between them. CDR3 nucleotide sequence: TGCGCCAGCAGTGACCGAGACACTGAAGCTTTCTTT. Protein: CASSDRDTEAFF.

The chain couples TRBV6-1 to TRBJ2-4; TRBD2 aligns across 8 bases. Unmatched junction bases numbered 18, after V lost 3 bases and J lost 8 bases. This CDR3 has 18 amino acids. Germline V gene sequence: CDR1 MNHNS, CDR2 SASEGT. In DNA form, the CDR3 reads TGTGCCAGCAGTGAGTTAGACGTGCCGGGACTTAGCGGGGACATTCAGTACTTC. Translating it yields CASSELDVPGLSGDIQYF.

V usage is TRBV9 and J usage is TRBJ1-2, with D uncertain. Trimming cost V 2 bases and J 12 bases, with 11 bases left between them. Germline assignment: CDR1 SGDLS and CDR2 YYNGEE. The CDR3 spans 11 residues. The CDR3 spells CASSVGSAHTF. CDR3 nucleotides: TGTGCCAGCAGCGTCGGGTCCGCTCACACCTTC. Using reference TRBV9 and TRBJ1-2 for the parts outside the CDR3, the full variable domain is DSGVTQTPKHLITATGQRVTLRCSPRSGDLSVYWYQQSLDQGLQFLIQYYNGEERAKGNILERFSAQQFPDLHSELNLSSLELGDSALYFCASSVGSAHTFGSGTRLTVV.

The CDR3 nucleotides read TGTGCCAGCAGCGTATTAACATCTGGATCACCCCTCCACTTT. It is translated as CASSVLTSGSPLHF. This chain joins TRBV9 and TRBJ1-6; D call uncertain. CDR1 is SGDLS, CDR2 YYNGEE, per germline. The CDR3 loop spans 14 amino acids. V dropped 1 base and J dropped 10 bases, with 12 bases sitting between them.

This clonotype was observed a handful of times. In DNA form, the CDR3 reads TGTGCCAGCAGCTTGGCGACCCTGTCCTTAACGCGGGAGGGCCTGCATGAAGAGACCCAGTACTTC. Protein product: CASSLATLSLTREGLHEETQYF. V gene TRBV5-6 combines with J gene TRBJ2-5; TRBD2 matches at 9 bases. The J segment lost 3 bases and the V segment lost 0 bases, leaving 24 bases of the junction unmatched. The germline V gene has CDR1 SGHDT and CDR2 YYEEEE. The CDR3 runs 22 residues.

V gene TRBV4-1 combines with J gene TRBJ1-4, with a possible D match to TRBD1 (5 bases). Germline V gene lookup returns CDR1 MGHRA and CDR2 YSYEKL. Trimming pared 4 bases from V and 4 bases from J, leaving 19 bases between. The CDR3 has 17 amino acids. The CDR3 DNA reads TGCGCCAGCAGCCTAAGAGGGGACGGCGGAAATAATGAAAAACTGTTTTTT. Translating it yields CASSLRGDGGNNEKLFF.

This clonotype turned up a few times. This sequence joins TRBV6-1 and TRBJ1-2, with a possible D match to TRBD1 (6 bases). CDR1 is MNHNS and CDR2 is SASEGT in the germline V gene. Trimming cost V 2 bases and J 4 bases, with 17 bases left between them. The CDR3 spans 16 residues. The CDR3 sequence: CASSEWGGPSGYGYTF. As DNA, the CDR3 is TGTGCCAGCAGTGAATGGGGGGGGCCTTCTGGCTATGGCTACACCTTC.

Regarding this clonotype: A much bigger clone sits one base away, suggesting this may be a read error. The chain employs TRBV12-3 or TRBV12-4 and TRBJ1-2; D unresolved. The CDR3 totals 13 residues. The CDR3 bases are TGTGCCTGCAGAATTGCCCCACAAGGTGGCTACACCTTC. Translated: CACRIAPQGGYTF.

Only a few counts were recorded for this clonotype. The V and J genes are TRBV21-1 and TRBJ2-5; the D call TRBD2 from the table was never checked on the DNA. TRBV21-1 is described as a pseudogene. The CDR3 loop spans 16 amino acids. CDR3 region: CASRDGGGAFQETQYF. The CDR3 DNA reads as TGTGCCAGCAGGGACGGCGGGGGGGCCTTCCAAGAGACCCAGTACTTC.